A selection of T cell receptor beta chains follows, all from one sample in a study of neurological immune-mediated disorders. Via MiXCR, TCRdb re-called the 5' RACE reads, giving one row per CDR3 protein. The sample contains 30,000 to 35,000 distinct CDR3 sequences, roughly 23% of which appear only once. Material: CD4+ T cells from blood. The origin of the receptors is a man in his forties or fifties with HTLV-1-associated myelopathy (HAM/TSP). CDR3s include the opening cysteine and the closing phenylalanine or tryptophan. Fields, in order: J gene, CDR3 length, D gene, clone size, V gene, CDR3 protein, CDR3 DNA. D genes are given only for firm matches. Clone size is shown for a subset of rows, as once, few, many or a class of expanded clone.

TRBJ2-5 16 . many TRBV9 CASSPQVNIGGETQYF TGTGCCAGCAGCCCCCAGGTGAACATAGGCGGGGAGACCCAGTACTTC
TRBJ2-1 15 . many TRBV5-1 CASSPSWRSYNEQFF TGCGCCAGCAGCCCCTCGTGGCGGTCCTACAATGAGCAGTTCTTC
TRBJ1-5 14 . . TRBV6-1 CASTLGQINQPQHF TGTGCCAGCACCCTGGGGCAGATCAATCAGCCCCAGCATTTT
TRBJ1-6 19 TRBD1 many TRBV5-1 CASSSGRTGKDPWNSPLHF TGCGCCAGCAGCTCCGGTAGGACAGGCAAGGATCCCTGGAATTCACCCCTCCACTTT
TRBJ1-1 14 . many TRBV18 CASSPPGIGAEAFF TGTGCCAGCTCACCACCGGGGATAGGAGCTGAAGCTTTCTTT
TRBJ2-1 15 . many TRBV18 CASSLTGLPYNEQFF TGTGCCAGCTCACTGACAGGTCTCCCTTACAATGAGCAGTTCTTC
TRBJ1-2 16 . many TRBV10-3 CAISHSFRQGNYGYTF TGTGCCATCAGCCACTCCTTTCGGCAGGGTAACTATGGCTACACCTTC
TRBJ1-2 13 TRBD1 . TRBV19 CASKRTGQSSYTF TGTGCCAGTAAGAGGACAGGGCAGTCAAGCTACACCTTC
TRBJ2-5 13 . many TRBV3-1 CASSQQLGQTQYF TGTGCCAGCAGCCAACAACTGGGCCAGACCCAGTACTTC
TRBJ2-2 14 . many TRBV3-1 CASSRQGGPGELFF TGTGCCAGCAGCCGCCAGGGGGGGCCCGGGGAGCTGTTTTTT
TRBJ2-4 17 . . TRBV3-1 CASSQDIVQGAKNIQYF TGTGCCAGCAGCCAAGATATCGTTCAGGGCGCCAAAAACATTCAGTACTTC
TRBJ1-4 15 . few TRBV29-1 CSVGLDTATNEKLFF TGCAGCGTCGGATTGGACACCGCAACTAATGAAAAACTGTTTTTT
TRBJ1-2 15 . many TRBV7-2 CASSYTQQDAMGYTF TGTGCCAGCAGCTACACTCAACAAGACGCCATGGGCTACACCTTC
TRBJ2-1 11 . many TRBV7-2 CASTTYNEQFF TGTGCCAGCACCACGTACAATGAGCAGTTCTTC
TRBJ1-5 13 . many TRBV6-4 CASSPGWGQPQHF TGTGCCAGCAGCCCCGGGTGGGGCCAGCCCCAGCATTTT
TRBJ2-2 13 . few TRBV10-2 CASSGEVAGELFF TGCGCCAGCTCCGGGGAGGTTGCCGGGGAGCTGTTTTTT
TRBJ1-5 14 . many TRBV20-1 CSAREGPPNQPQHF TGCAGTGCTAGAGAGGGCCCTCCAAATCAGCCCCAGCATTTT
TRBJ1-2 15 . many TRBV24-1 CATSDSRTASGGYTF TGTGCCACCAGTGATTCCCGGACAGCTTCGGGTGGCTACACCTTC
TRBJ1-1 15 TRBD1 . TRBV7-2 CASSLSRGVIREAFF TGTGCCAGCAGTCTATCCAGGGGGGTGATACGTGAAGCTTTCTTT
TRBJ1-2 14 . many TRBV5-1 CASSPGELVDGYTF TGCGCCAGCAGCCCTGGGGAACTGGTCGATGGCTACACCTTC
TRBJ1-3 11 . . TRBV20-1 CSARTGNTIYF TGCAGTGCCAGGACTGGAAACACCATATATTTT
TRBJ2-7 14 . . TRBV18 CASSPDTGVDEQYF TGTGCCAGCTCACCCGACACGGGGGTCGACGAGCAGTACTTC
TRBJ2-1 14 TRBD1 many TRBV12-3/TRBV12-4 CASSSGTGEVEQFF TGTGCCAGCAGTTCCGGGACAGGGGAGGTTGAGCAGTTCTTC
TRBJ1-3 15 . . TRBV7-9 CASSQQTGSGNTIYF TGTGCCAGCAGCCAACAGACGGGCTCTGGAAACACCATATATTTT
TRBJ1-1 15 . many TRBV5-1 CASSLGAVGNTEAFF TGCGCCAGCAGCTTGGGTGCCGTGGGGAACACTGAAGCTTTCTTT
TRBJ1-5 18 . . TRBV10-3 CAISESKKGTYSNQPQHF TGTGCCATCAGTGAGTCAAAAAAGGGGACGTATAGCAATCAGCCCCAGCATTTT
TRBJ2-1 13 . . TRBV7-8 CASSATPSNEQFF TGTGCCAGCAGCGCTACCCCCAGCAATGAGCAGTTCTTC
TRBJ2-7 14 TRBD2 . TRBV12-3/TRBV12-4 CASTRGAGGVEQYF TGTGCCAGCACCCGAGGAGCGGGAGGGGTCGAGCAGTACTTC
TRBJ2-4 13 . . TRBV6-6 CASSYWAGVIQYF TGTGCCAGCAGTTATTGGGCAGGGGTCATTCAGTACTTC
TRBJ1-1 14 . . TRBV12-3/TRBV12-4 CASSPRGGGTEAFF TGTGCCAGCAGTCCAAGAGGGGGTGGCACTGAAGCTTTCTTT
TRBJ2-7 13 TRBD1 many TRBV6-8 CASSYPGQDEQYF TGTGCCAGCAGTTACCCGGGACAGGACGAGCAGTACTTC
TRBJ1-5 15 . many TRBV3-1 CASSQGSISNQPQHF TGTGCCAGCAGCCAAGGCTCCATTAGCAATCAGCCCCAGCATTTT
TRBJ2-7 16 TRBD1 many TRBV6-1 CASRPDILDRTGEQYF TGTGCCAGCAGGCCTGATATCCTGGACAGGACGGGGGAGCAGTACTTC
TRBJ2-3 15 . many TRBV20-1 CSARRGWGEGDTQYF TGCAGTGCTAGGCGGGGATGGGGGGAAGGCGATACGCAGTATTTT
TRBJ2-7 14 TRBD2 many TRBV5-1 CASSGTSALYEQYF TGCGCCAGCTCCGGGACTAGCGCTCTCTACGAGCAGTACTTC
TRBJ1-1 14 TRBD1 many TRBV20-1 CSARSGTGIDEAFF TGCAGTGCTAGATCGGGGACAGGCATTGATGAAGCTTTCTTT
TRBJ2-3 14 . . TRBV7-3 CASSLTVGKDTQYF TGTGCCAGCAGCTTAACGGTGGGCAAGGATACGCAGTATTTT
TRBJ2-1 15 TRBD1 many TRBV5-1 CASSTRQGAYNEQFF TGCGCCAGCAGCACCCGACAGGGGGCCTACAATGAGCAGTTCTTC
TRBJ2-4 17 . many TRBV20-1 CSAAGGLVGFSKNIQYF TGCAGTGCAGCCGGAGGGCTGGTGGGGTTTTCGAAAAACATTCAGTACTTC
TRBJ2-3 14 . . TRBV12-3/TRBV12-4 CARSPQASTDTQYF TGTGCCAGAAGCCCCCAGGCTAGCACAGATACGCAGTATTTT
TRBJ1-1 14 . many TRBV20-1 CSANGLPWNTEAFF TGCAGTGCTAACGGACTTCCCTGGAACACTGAAGCTTTCTTT
TRBJ2-1 16 TRBD1 . TRBV5-6 CASSQLQGAKYNEQFF TGTGCCAGCAGCCAATTACAGGGGGCTAAGTACAATGAGCAGTTCTTC
TRBJ1-5 13 . many TRBV28 CASSSSGNQPQHF TGTGCCAGCAGTTCCAGTGGCAATCAGCCCCAGCATTTT